The T cell receptor (beta chain) under discussion was sequenced for a study of shared clonotypes between healthy human individuals (dated by TCRdb to the early 2020s). Looking at the study overall: The cohort comprised a couple of women and a few men aged 18 to 49 years. Between about 0.94 and 8.9 billion PBMCs per donor were obtained by leukapheresis. Per donor, three plates each were used for CD4 naive and CD4 memory, two for CD8 naive, and one for CD8 memory. To estimate repertoire size and how much clonotypes are shared between individuals, the study performed deep sequencing of blood TCR repertoires from about five healthy adults. Libraries were prepared and TCR repertoires were sequenced by different laboratories using diverse techniques, in order to increase sequencing depth and limit assay-specific biases.

V was cut back by 2 bases and J by 3 bases, leaving a gap of 17 bases between them. Based on the germline V gene (reference sequence), the CDR1 and CDR2 sequences are GTSNPN and SVGIG. The CDR3 numbers 15 residues from cysteine through phenylalanine. CDR3 DNA is the only sequence kept; it has 45 bases, read in frame from the first base. TCR CDR3 regions were amplified from genomic DNA by multiplex PCR using the deep immunoSEQ assay. Genomic DNA extracted from each cell subset was distributed evenly over all wells of several immunoSEQ 96-well plates, and each plate served as one replicate. For sorted subsets, around 0.2 ug of genomic DNA, equivalent to some 30,000 T cell genomes, went into each replicate PCR. Purified libraries were quantified with a Qubit 3.0 fluorometer, sized on a Bioanalyzer 2100, and re-quantified with the KAPA Library Quantification kit. Every immunoSEQ 96-well plate was sequenced on a dedicated single-read 150-cycle Illumina NextSeq 550 flow cell. The study's own analysis went as follows. Because the immunoSEQ output included only junctional sequences and no quality scores, the filtering could not be the same as the filtering used for full-length reads. To assign V/J genes and CDR3, sequences were annotated against IMGT germline references using PyIR, a Python wrapper for IgBLAST v1.9. Any read was removed if the V/J assignment was weak (E-value above 1e-6), the CDR3 was missing, or the read contained stop codons, out-of-frame junctions, or ambiguous translated residues. V3J clonotypes were defined as sequences sharing an identical inferred V gene, J gene, and CDR3 amino acid sequence. The percentage overlap between two repertoires was calculated by dividing the number of shared unique clonotypes by the size of the smaller repertoire. Repertoire richness was assessed with RTK rarefaction, the Chao1 estimator, and Recon v2.1 estimates of unobserved clonotypes. For all TCRbeta clonotypes obtained by the gDNA method from four donors, generation probabilities were computed with OLGA. The immuneACCESS repertoire file appears here via TCRdb, limited to in-frame rearrangements. These files lack a portion of the clones; in checked studies, under half of the deficit traces to unresolved V genes, and the cause of the others is not known. V, J and clone size reflect that table, while D and trimming were determined from the DNA. The sample table lists about 2.3 million clones, approximately 90% of them with a count of one. The ten largest clones capture 0.37% of the sample.

Here is what the overall study found, with its caveats: Even with the large sequencing depth, rarefaction of the sorted-subset datasets indicated that sequencing was incomplete. Naive subsets generally had larger estimated clonotype richness than memory subsets. Clonotypes shared by all four sorted-subset donors showed higher generation probabilities than non-shared clonotypes. Sampling was restricted to blood, and TCR repertoires in tissue are likely to differ from TCR repertoires in blood. Based on pairwise subsampling, the degree of clonotype sharing among donors was expected to be affected by sequencing depth. About 4.5% of naive CD4, approximately 3.7% of naive CD8, around 2.3% of memory CD4, and about 0.4% of memory CD8 clonotypes were shared across several donors. The genetic and exposure-history diversity represented was limited by the small number of donors.

Donors were healthy HIV-negative adults with no recently reported acute infections or vaccinations. Every donor was a Caucasian adult living in Nashville, Tennessee, USA. CD4+ T cells were enriched by magnetic negative selection, after which naive cells were positively selected on CD45RA and the negative fraction was taken as the memory subset. After blood collection by leukapheresis, PBMCs were isolated using Ficoll-Histopaque density gradient centrifugation and then cryopreserved in the vapor phase of liquid nitrogen. Analytical flow cytometry was used to check the purity and quantity of each magnetically sorted T cell population. From each sorted fraction, genomic DNA was isolated and quantified by UV absorbance on a Nanodrop 2000c. Notes on this clone: No antigen is known for it. No much larger clone exists at a distance of one base, and base qualities are not known.

The sample taken for sequencing was naive CD4+ T cells from PBMCs. This sample's cell subset or site label indicates: CD45RA+ positively selected. The rearranged segments are TRBV30 and TRBJ2-7; the D assignment is uncertain and may be TRBD1 or TRBD2, with 5 bases supporting each. The clonotype originates from a man aged 18 to 29 in good health. Some clones in this sample may be carry-over from other donors' samples. The nucleotides are TGTGCCTGGAGTTTGGGGTGGGACCTTAACTACGAGCAGTACTTC. It translates as CAWSLGWDLNYEQYF.